The present entry profiles one T cell receptor beta chain with its context. V shed 5 bases and J 6 bases; nucleotides not matched to a gene: 14. This CDR3 has 16 amino acids. Germline CDR1 SGHVS, CDR2 FQNEAQ. These data originate in a study of tumor-infiltrating lymphocytes in localized non-small cell lung cancer. Overall study: Some samples were collected after neoadjuvant chemotherapy; smokers, never-smokers and several histologies were included.

The data were produced by immunoSEQ multiplex PCR, yet TCRdb's version contains in-frame clones alone and is incomplete. The sample lists about 14,000 clones; about 70% were seen once. The origin of this receptor is a human donor with non-small cell lung cancer. The V gene is TRBV7-8, the J gene TRBJ1-2; 8 bases fit TRBD1. The sequencing sample was made of lung tumor tissue. The CDR3 loop reads CASSLTSLGQGNGYTF. Here the CDR3 DNA reads TGTGCCAGCAGCCTGACTTCTCTAGGACAGGGTAATGGCTACACCTTC.